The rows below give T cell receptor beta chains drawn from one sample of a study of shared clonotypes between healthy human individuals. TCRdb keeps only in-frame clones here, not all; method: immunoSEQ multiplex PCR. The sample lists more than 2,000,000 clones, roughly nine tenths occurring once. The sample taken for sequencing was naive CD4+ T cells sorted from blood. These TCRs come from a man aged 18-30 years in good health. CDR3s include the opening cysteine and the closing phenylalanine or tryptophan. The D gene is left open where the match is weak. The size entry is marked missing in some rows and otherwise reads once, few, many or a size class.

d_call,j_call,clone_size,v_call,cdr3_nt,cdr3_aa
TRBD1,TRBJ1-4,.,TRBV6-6,TGTGCCAGCAGTGCTGGACAGGGAGCTAATGAAAAACTGTTTTTT,CASSAGQGANEKLFF
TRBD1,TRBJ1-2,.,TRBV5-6,TGTGCCAGCAGCGCCGCAGGGGGTCACTATGGCTACACCTTC,CASSAAGGHYGYTF
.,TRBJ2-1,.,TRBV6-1,TGTGCCAGCAGTGAGGCTGCTTACTCCTACAATGAGCAGTTCTTC,CASSEAAYSYNEQFF
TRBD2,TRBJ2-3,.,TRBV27,TGTGCCAGCACCCCTCCCCCTAGCGGGCTAAGCACAGATACGCAGTATTTT,CASTPPPSGLSTDTQYF
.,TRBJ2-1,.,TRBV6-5,TGTGCCAGCAGTAGAGGGGCGAACAATGAGCAGTTCTTC,CASSRGANNEQFF
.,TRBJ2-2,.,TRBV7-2,TGTGCCAGCAGCTTACAACCGTCCACCGGGGAGCTGTTTTTT,CASSLQPSTGELFF
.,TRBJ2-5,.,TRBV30,TGTGCCTGGAGTACCAGTGAGACCCAGTACTTC,CAWSTSETQYF
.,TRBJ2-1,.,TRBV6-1,TGTGCAGGACAAACTAGCTTGGGGAGCAATGAGCAGTTCTTC,CAGQTSLGSNEQFF
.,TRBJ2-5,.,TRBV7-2,TGTGCCAGCAGCTGGCAACAGGGCCAAGAGACCCAGTACTTC,CASSWQQGQETQYF
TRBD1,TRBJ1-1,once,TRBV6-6,TGTGCCAGCAGTACGACAGGGAGGAACACTGAAGCTTTCTTT,CASSTTGRNTEAFF
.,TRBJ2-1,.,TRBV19,TGTGCCAGTAGTTCTCGCTGGGAGAACAATGAGCAGTTCTTC,CASSSRWENNEQFF
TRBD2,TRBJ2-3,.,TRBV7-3,TGTGCCAGCAGCTTATTTGGGAGGGACGGGACTAGCAGAGATACGCAGTATTTT,CASSLFGRDGTSRDTQYF
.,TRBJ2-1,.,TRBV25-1,TGTGCCAGCAGCCGGGAGTGGGGTCTTAATGAGCAGTTCTTC,CASSREWGLNEQFF
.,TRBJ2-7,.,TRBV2,TGTGCCAGCAGTGAAGGGACAGGAGGGGAGCAGTACTTC,CASSEGTGGEQYF
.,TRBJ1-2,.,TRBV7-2,TGTGCCAGCAGCCCAGGGCCAGGGCCTGGCTACACCTTC,CASSPGPGPGYTF
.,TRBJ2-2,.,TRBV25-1,TGTGCCAGCCAAGGTCGAGCAGGCGGCACCGGGGAGCTGTTTTTT,CASQGRAGGTGELFF